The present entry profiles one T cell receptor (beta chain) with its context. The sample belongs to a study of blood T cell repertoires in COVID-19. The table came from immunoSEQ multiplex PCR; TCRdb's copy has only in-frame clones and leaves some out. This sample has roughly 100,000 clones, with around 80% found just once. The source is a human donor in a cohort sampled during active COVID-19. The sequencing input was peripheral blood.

The CDR3 reads CASSLRTGGSETQYF. In DNA form, the CDR3 reads TGTGCCAGCAGCTTACGGACAGGGGGGTCGGAGACCCAGTACTTC. The chain links TRBV13 to TRBJ2-5, with TRBD1 matching 10 bases. The CDR3 is made up of 15 amino acids. Per the germline V gene, CDR1 is PRHDT and CDR2 is FYEKMQ (reference sequence). With 2 bases clipped from V and 5 bases from J, the junction kept 5 bases outside the gene matches.